The clone carrying this T cell receptor beta chain showed up many times. The target antigen is unknown. This sample was taken from a study of CD8 T cells in ankylosing spondylitis. The study, taken as a whole, reports: In the blood and synovial fluid of reactive arthritis, some motif variants had been previously reported. Disease-linked clones, CD8+, were relatively rare in peripheral blood. Ankylosing spondylitis blood appeared to be characterized by a TCR beta motif of 7 to 9 highly homologous variants.

CDR3 size: 14 residues. V was clipped by 8 bases and J by 1 base; unmatched bases: 4. Germline CDR1 ENHRY, CDR2 SYGVKD. With molecular barcodes, quantitative 5'-RACE was used to make the TCR beta libraries. TCRdb fed the 5' RACE reads into MiXCR, producing one record per CDR3 protein. This sample has roughly 250,000 distinct CDR3 sequences; approximately 10% occur once, and the top ten carry approximately 2.5%. This TCR was sampled from a male donor with ankylosing spondylitis or in good health (not recorded which). The chain links TRBV10-3 to TRBJ1-1; 10 nucleotides align to TRBD1. The sample was blood, either unsorted or a sorted T cell fraction (not recorded which). The CDR3 region is CAIRGTGENTEAFF. CDR3 nucleotides: TGTGCCATCCGGGGGACAGGGGAGAACACTGAAGCTTTCTTT.